The entry below gives a single T cell receptor beta chain sequence along with its context. This specimen comes from a study of control samples from healthy donors and cancer patients. The protocol was immunoSEQ multiplex PCR, while the TCRdb copy is restricted to in-frame clones and leaves out a portion. Altogether 90,000 to 150,000 clones are present, around nine tenths being singletons, with the ten largest covering roughly an eighth. The CDR3 is 13 residues long. The V gene's germline CDR1 is SQVTM and CDR2 ANQGSEA. After removal of 6 bases from V and 5 bases from J, the junction contained 9 bases not matched to a gene.

This chain links TRBV29-1 with TRBJ1-1, with 7 bases matching TRBD1. The sequencing input was blood. The TCR was taken from a man aged 25 to 40 in good health. CDR3 nucleotide sequence: TGCAGCGTCGGATCGACAGGGAATACTGAAGCTTTCTTT. This encodes CSVGSTGNTEAFF.